This entry lists 30 T cell receptor beta chains sequenced from one sample in a study of regulatory T cells in long-lasting Graves disease. Relying on iRepertoire HTBI primers and Arm-PCR of CDR3 regions, the team built TCR beta libraries. TCRdb itself ran the multiplex PCR reads through MiXCR, one entry per CDR3 protein. The sample shows about 430,000 distinct CDR3 sequences, 15% of them seen only once. The time point was: newly diagnosed GD, antithyroid drugs for less than 3 months. Extracted PBMC RNA gave rise to the TCR library. This sample was also put to use in a study of T cells in Graves' hyperthyroidism and ophthalmopathy.

The sequenced sample was peripheral blood mononuclear cells (PBMCs), obtained at new diagnosis, from a patient treated with antithyroid drugs. These receptors originate from a woman in her thirties or forties with Graves disease.

The chain carries TRBV7-9 and TRBJ2-2; a weak D match, TRBD1 (6 bases). Germline V gene sequence: CDR1 SEHNR, CDR2 FQNEAQ (reference sequence). V was pared by 3 bases and J by 8 bases, with 13 bases between. The CDR3 contains 14 residues. The CDR3 DNA reads as TGTGCCAGCAGCTTCCACAGGGTTCGGGGGGAGCTGTTTTTT. Protein sequence: CASSFHRVRGELFF. The variable domain in full, completed from reference TRBV7-9 and TRBJ2-2, reads DTGVSQNPRHKITKRGQNVTFRCDPISEHNRLYWYRQTLGQGPEFLTYFQNEAQLEKSRLLSDRFSAERPKGSFSTLEIQRTEQGDSAMYLCASSFHRVRGELFFGEGSRLTVL.

CDR3 in amino acids: CASSDPGVYEQYF. CDR3 in DNA: TGCGCCAGCAGTGATCCAGGGGTCTACGAGCAGTACTTC. This chain connects TRBV10-1 to TRBJ2-7, with D tentatively TRBD1 (6 bases). The V gene lost 3 bases and the J gene lost 3 bases, with 9 bases spanning the gap. Germline V lookup: CDR1 WNHNN, CDR2 SYGVQD (reference sequence). The CDR3 extends over 13 amino acids.

This chain joins TRBV5-1 and TRBJ2-2; TRBD1 matches at 10 bases. The V gene end was trimmed by 7 bases and the J gene end by 6 bases; junction bases not matched to a gene: 6. CDR3 length equals 14 residues. CDR1 and CDR2 (germline): SGHRS, YFSETQ. The CDR3 nucleotides are TGCGCCAGCCGGTCCGGGACAGGGGCCGGGGAGCTGTTTTTT. Amino acid sequence: CASRSGTGAGELFF.

This clonotype was seen a handful of times. The rearrangement joins TRBV19 to TRBJ2-1, with 8 positions matching TRBD2. V gave up 7 bases and J gave up 2 bases; unmatched junction bases: 7. The CDR3 is made up of 15 amino acids. Germline assignment: CDR1 LNHDA and CDR2 SQIVND (reference sequence). In DNA form, the CDR3 reads TGTGCCAGTACTAGAACTAGCGGAACCTACAATGAGCAGTTCTTC. Its protein product is CASTRTSGTYNEQFF.

This sequence joins TRBV6-1 and TRBJ1-2; possibly TRBD1 for D (6 bases). The V gene's germline CDR1 is MNHNS and CDR2 SASEGT. The CDR3 consists of 14 residues. V lost 6 bases and J 7 bases, leaving 18 bases between the germline ends. The CDR3 spells CASSPGGGPTGYTF. DNA of the CDR3: TGTGCCAGCAGCCCGGGGGGGGGCCCGACTGGCTACACCTTC.

This clonotype was observed many times. This sequence joins TRBV5-1 and TRBJ2-7; D is possibly TRBD1 (5 bases). CDR1 SGHRS and CDR2 YFSETQ come from the germline V gene. Trimming removed 4 bases from V and 3 bases from J, with 11 bases in between. The CDR3 totals 13 residues. The CDR3 DNA reads as TGCGCCAGCAGCACAGGAAATTTCTACGAGCAGTACTTC. It specifies CASSTGNFYEQYF.

The J gene is TRBJ2-3, the V gene TRBV2; 8 bases are shared with TRBD2. With V trimmed by 7 bases and J by 3 bases, 12 bases remained unmatched. This CDR3 is built from 16 residues. The germline gives CDR1 SNHLY, CDR2 FYNNEI. The CDR3 loop reads CASIGVGGGETDTQYF. Written as DNA, the CDR3 is TGTGCCAGCATTGGCGTCGGGGGGGGTGAGACAGATACGCAGTATTTT.

The chain couples TRBV18 to TRBJ1-1, with TRBD1 matching over 9 bases. Germline V gene lookup returns CDR1 KGHSH and CDR2 LQKENI. V trimming: 5 bases; J trimming: 12 bases; junction bases outside the gene matches: 7. This CDR3 is 12 amino acids long. The DNA of the CDR3 is TGTGCCAGCTCAAACCGGGACAGGGAGTCTTTCTTT. This translates into CASSNRDRESFF.

This clonotype was recorded at least ten times. The CDR3 DNA reads TGTGCCAGCACCCGCCTGGGACAGAGCTCTGGGGCCAACGTCCTGACTTTC. This sequence encodes CASTRLGQSSGANVLTF. The chain employs TRBV27 and TRBJ2-6; 7 nucleotides match TRBD1. The CDR3 sequence is 17 residues long. V dropped 7 bases and J dropped 0; count of bases not matched to a gene: 9. Germline values: CDR1 MNHEY, CDR2 SMNVEV (reference sequence).

This clonotype was seen at least ten times. One junction end disagrees with the germline gene, perhaps due to a read error. The chain joins TRBV3-1 to TRBJ2-3; 10 nucleotides line up with TRBD1. The CDR3 length is 15 residues. Germline V gene lookup returns CDR1 LGHDT and CDR2 YNNKEL (reference sequence). The CDR3 sequence is CASSEDRGHSDTQYF. The DNA of the CDR3 is TGTGCCAGCAGCGAAGACAGGGGGCACTCAGATACGCAGTATTTT.

This clonotype appeared many times. The rearrangement links TRBV11-3 to TRBJ2-1; 12 bases fit TRBD2. This CDR3 has 15 amino acids. J was trimmed by 10 bases and V by 4 bases; bases with no gene match: 8. CDR1 is SGHNT and CDR2 is YENEEA in the germline V gene. The CDR3 reads CASSYPTSGRFEQFF. The DNA of the CDR3 is TGTGCCAGCAGCTACCCCACTAGCGGGAGGTTCGAGCAGTTCTTC. The entire variable domain, with the rest obtained from reference TRBV11-3 and TRBJ2-1, is as follows: EAGVVQSPRYKIIEKKQPVAFWCNPISGHNTLYWYLQNLGQGPELLIRYENEEAVDDSQLPKDRFSAERLKGVDSTLKIQPAELGDSAVYLCASSYPTSGRFEQFFGPGTRLTVL.

This clonotype was counted many times. This chain joins TRBV3-1 and TRBJ1-1, with D unclear. The CDR3 is made up of 13 amino acids. With 1 base removed from V and 6 bases from J, the gap between germline ends came to 9 bases. CDR1 and CDR2 (germline): LGHDT, YNNKEL (reference sequence). In DNA, the CDR3 is TGTGCCAGCAGCCAAGGTGGGGTCCCTGAAGCTTTCTTT. Its protein is CASSQGGVPEAFF.

This chain connects TRBV6-1 to TRBJ1-3, with TRBD1 identical over 8 bases. Per germline, CDR1 MNHNS and CDR2 SASEGT. The V segment lost 7 bases and the J segment 3 bases; nucleotides outside the gene matches: 8. The CDR3 consists of 15 residues. In DNA, the CDR3 is TGTGCCAGCAACGGACAGGGTGTCGATGGAAACACCATATATTTT. As protein: CASNGQGVDGNTIYF.

This clonotype was counted only a few times. The chain employs TRBV6-5 and TRBJ1-3; D unclear. V lost 2 bases, J lost 0 bases, and 11 bases lay in between. This CDR3 comprises 16 residues. Germline values: CDR1 MNHEY, CDR2 SVGAGI. This chain's CDR3 is CASSYGRLSSGNTIYF. The CDR3 bases are TGTGCCAGCAGTTACGGGCGGCTCAGCTCTGGAAACACCATATATTTT.

The chain recombines TRBV28 with TRBJ1-3; a weak D match, TRBD1 (5 bases). V was clipped by 2 bases and J by 8 bases, with 16 bases between them. Germline assignment: CDR1 MDHEN and CDR2 SYDVKM. The CDR3 contains 15 residues. CDR3 in amino acids: CASSLGPGSGYTIYF. The DNA of the CDR3 is TGTGCCAGCAGTTTAGGGCCAGGGTCGGGATACACCATATATTTT.

This clonotype was counted ten times or more. V is TRBV30 and J is TRBJ1-5, with a possible D match to TRBD1 (5 bases). There are 14 residues in the CDR3. Germline values: CDR1 GTSNPN, CDR2 SVGIG (reference sequence). V was cut by 1 base and J by 0 bases, with 7 bases left in between. CDR3 residues: CAWSGGDSNQPQHF. The CDR3 DNA sequence: TGTGCCTGGAGTGGGGGGGATAGCAATCAGCCCCAGCATTTT.

V gene TRBV19 combines with J gene TRBJ2-7, with 10 bases identical to TRBD2. CDR1 LNHDA and CDR2 SQIVND come from the germline V gene (reference sequence). Germline trimming cut 3 bases from V and 2 bases from J; bases unmatched to any gene: 16. CDR3 length: 19 amino acids. The CDR3 here is CASSISRGLKAGGAYEQYF. The CDR3, as DNA: TGTGCCAGTAGTATTTCGAGAGGACTTAAAGCGGGAGGGGCCTACGAGCAGTACTTC.

The J gene is TRBJ2-3, the V gene TRBV6-2 or TRBV6-3; D is unresolved. Trimming took 6 bases from V and 2 from J, leaving 12 bases between them. The V gene's germline CDR1 is MNHEY and CDR2 SVGEGT. The CDR3 length is 14 residues. CDR3 sequence (DNA): TGTGCCAGCAGGGGCGTTACCACCACAGATACGCAGTATTTT. Protein: CASRGVTTTDTQYF.

This chain connects TRBV11-1 to TRBJ2-3, with TRBD1 matching 10 bases. CDR3 length equals 14 residues. Germline lookup yields CDR1 SGHAT and CDR2 FQDESV (reference sequence). V trimming: 7 bases; J trimming: 0 bases; junction bases outside the gene matches: 1. CDR3 coding DNA: TGTGCCAGCAAGGGACAGGGGAGCACAGATACGCAGTATTTT. This encodes CASKGQGSTDTQYF.

This clonotype came up a few times. This sequence joins TRBV6-1 and TRBJ2-7, with TRBD2 identical over 8 bases. Losses at the gene ends were 8 bases for V and 1 base for J; bases not matched to a gene: 22. The CDR3 consists of 19 residues. Germline V gene lookup returns CDR1 MNHNS and CDR2 SASEGT. Here the CDR3 DNA reads TGTGCCAGCGGTGGTGGGGGCGGGAGGCCCCCCGTGAGGTCCTACGAGCAGTACTTC. Its translation is CASGGGGGRPPVRSYEQYF.

The chain is built from TRBV5-5 and TRBJ2-3; perhaps TRBD2 as D (6 bases). V lost 6 bases and J lost 6, with 17 bases in between. The CDR3 is made up of 14 amino acids. From germline, CDR1 is SGHKS and CDR2 YYEKEE (reference sequence). The CDR3, as DNA: TGTGCCAGCACCAATAGCGGACCCCTGGATACGCAGTATTTT. Translating it yields CASTNSGPLDTQYF. Full variable domain (rest looked up from reference TRBV5-5 and TRBJ2-3): DAGVTQSPTHLIKTRGQQVTLRCSPISGHKSVSWYQQVLGQGPQFIFQYYEKEERGRGNFPDRFSARQFPNYSSELNVNALLLGDSALYLCASTNSGPLDTQYFGPGTRLTVL.

This clonotype was seen at least ten times. The chain couples TRBV30 to TRBJ2-7; D call uncertain. Trimming stripped 6 bases from V and 3 bases from J, with 9 bases between. The CDR3 length is 11 residues. Germline CDR1 reads GTSNPN; CDR2 reads SVGIG (reference sequence). The CDR3: CACNSRYEQYF. CDR3 coding DNA: TGTGCCTGCAATAGCCGCTACGAGCAGTACTTC.

A word on this clonotype: A much larger clonotype is one base distant, so this may be a read error. The chain carries TRBV28 and TRBJ1-3; D not certain. Germline V CDR1 and CDR2: MDHEN, SYDVKM. The CDR3 sequence is 14 residues long. The ends were cut back, 4 bases at V and 0 bases at J, with 7 bases in the middle. CDR3 amino acids: CASSSHFSGNTIYF. DNA for the CDR3: TGTGCCAGCAGTTCACATTTCTCTGGAAACACCATATATTTT.

This clonotype appeared a few times. The rearrangement joins TRBV19 to TRBJ1-1, with D maybe TRBD1 (5 bases). This CDR3 has 14 residues. The germline gives CDR1 LNHDA, CDR2 SQIVND (reference sequence). Trimming removed 5 bases from V and 0 bases from J, with 10 bases in between. The CDR3 DNA is TGTGCCAGTAGTTCGGACAACTTGAACACTGAAGCTTTCTTT. Its protein product is CASSSDNLNTEAFF. The entire variable domain, with the rest obtained from reference TRBV19 and TRBJ1-1, is as follows: DGGITQSPKYLFRKEGQNVTLSCEQNLNHDAMYWYRQDPGQGLRLIYYSQIVNDFQKGDIAEGYSVSREKKESFPLTVTSAQKNPTAFYLCASSSDNLNTEAFFGQGTRLTVV.

This clonotype was counted a few times. The chain is built from TRBV6-6 and TRBJ1-1; D might be TRBD1 (6 bases). The CDR3 covers 15 residues. V gave up 0 bases and J gave up 3 bases, with 11 bases separating them. Germline assignment: CDR1 MNHNY and CDR2 SVGAGI (reference sequence). In nucleotides, the CDR3 is TGTGCCAGCAGTTACTCGGGACAAGGGTACACTGAAGCTTTCTTT. Translating gives CASSYSGQGYTEAFF.

This clonotype was observed a handful of times. Compared with germline, one end of the junction differs, possibly owing to a read error. The rearrangement uses TRBV11-3 and TRBJ2-4; D possibly uses TRBD1 or TRBD2 (6 bases each). The V gene's germline CDR1 is SGHNT and CDR2 YENEEA. CDR3 length equals 17 residues. In DNA, the CDR3 is TGTGCCAGCGGCTTCCACGGGTGGGGGGCCCAAGAAAACATTCAGTACTTC. Protein product: CASGFHGWGAQENIQYF.

This clonotype was detected ten times or more. The chain couples TRBV20-1 to TRBJ1-1; D is perhaps TRBD1 (5 bases). Germline V gene lookup returns CDR1 DFQATT and CDR2 SNEGSKA (reference sequence). Trimming removed 6 bases from V and 3 bases from J, with 11 bases in between. This CDR3 is built from 12 residues. The CDR3 sequence: CSARRGHTEAFF. For the CDR3, the DNA is TGCAGTGCCCGAAGGGGCCACACTGAAGCTTTCTTT.

The chain joins TRBV28 to TRBJ2-1; TRBD2 matches at 8 bases. CDR3 length equals 19 residues. Germline V gives CDR1 MDHEN, CDR2 SYDVKM. Trimming cost V 6 bases and J 0 bases; bases outside gene matches: 16. This chain's CDR3 is CASSLNPRSGTHSYNEQFF. In DNA form, the CDR3 reads TGTGCCAGCAGCTTAAATCCCCGTAGCGGGACCCACTCCTACAATGAGCAGTTCTTC.

This clonotype was observed many times. The chain employs TRBV2 and TRBJ2-7; D not resolved. The CDR3 is made up of 10 amino acids. Germline CDR1 is SNHLY and CDR2 is FYNNEI. V lost 6 bases and J 12 bases, leaving 12 bases between the germline ends. The CDR3 loop is CASSGPPWYF. CDR3 sequence (DNA): TGTGCCAGCAGCGGACCGCCTTGGTACTTC.

This clonotype has ten or more counts. The chain couples TRBV7-2 to TRBJ2-6; 8 positions match TRBD2. Germline V gives CDR1 SGHTA, CDR2 FQGNSA. CDR3 size: 16 residues. Trimming removed 10 bases from V and 0 bases from J; junction bases left unmatched: 8. The CDR3 sequence is CATTGGANSGANVLTF. The CDR3 nucleotides are TGTGCCACCACGGGAGGGGCTAACTCTGGGGCCAACGTCCTGACTTTC.